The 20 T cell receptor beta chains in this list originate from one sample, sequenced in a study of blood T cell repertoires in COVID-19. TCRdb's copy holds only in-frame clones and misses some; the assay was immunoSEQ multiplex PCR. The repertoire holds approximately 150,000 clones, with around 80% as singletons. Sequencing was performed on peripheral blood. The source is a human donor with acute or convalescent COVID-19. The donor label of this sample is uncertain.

The CDR3 coding sequence is TGTGCCAGTAGTATAGGAAACTGGGGACAGGGGGCAGAGACCCAGTACTTC. Translating gives CASSIGNWGQGAETQYF. The rearrangement uses TRBV19 and TRBJ2-5; 12 bases map to TRBD1. The CDR3 totals 17 residues. Germline lookup yields CDR1 LNHDA and CDR2 SQIVND (reference sequence). Germline trimming cut 1 base from V and 4 bases from J; bases unmatched to any gene: 7. The full variable domain, with the rest looked up from reference TRBV19 and TRBJ2-5, is DGGITQSPKYLFRKEGQNVTLSCEQNLNHDAMYWYRQDPGQGLRLIYYSQIVNDFQKGDIAEGYSVSREKKESFPLTVTSAQKNPTAFYLCASSIGNWGQGAETQYFGPGTRLLVL.

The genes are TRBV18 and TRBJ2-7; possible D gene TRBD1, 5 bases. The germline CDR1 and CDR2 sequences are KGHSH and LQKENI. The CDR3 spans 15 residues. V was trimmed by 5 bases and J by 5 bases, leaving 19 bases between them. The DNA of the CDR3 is TGTGCCAGCTCAGCCCTCGGAAGGGGCCGGGACGAGCAGTACTTC. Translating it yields CASSALGRGRDEQYF. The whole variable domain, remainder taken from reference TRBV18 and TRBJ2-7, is NAGVMQNPRHLVRRRGQEARLRCSPMKGHSHVYWYRQLPEEGLKFMVYLQKENIIDESGMPKERFSAEFPKEGPSILRIQQVVRGDSAAYFCASSALGRGRDEQYFGPGTRLTVT.

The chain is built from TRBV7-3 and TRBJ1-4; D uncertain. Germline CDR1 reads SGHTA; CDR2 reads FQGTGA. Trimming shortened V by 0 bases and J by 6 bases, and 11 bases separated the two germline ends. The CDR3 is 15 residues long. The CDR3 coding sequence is TGTGCCAGCAGCTTAACGCGGGCCCCCCATGAAAAACTGTTTTTT. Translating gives CASSLTRAPHEKLFF.

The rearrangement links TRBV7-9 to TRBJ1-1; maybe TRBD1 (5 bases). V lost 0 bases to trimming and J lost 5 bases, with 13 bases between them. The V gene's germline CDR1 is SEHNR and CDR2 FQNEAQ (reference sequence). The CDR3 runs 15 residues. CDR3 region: CASSLALPKGTEAFF. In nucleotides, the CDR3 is TGTGCCAGCAGCTTAGCGTTGCCGAAGGGGACTGAAGCTTTCTTT.

CDR3 region: CASSINRGLNEKLFF. The DNA of the CDR3 is TGTGCCAGTAGTATAAACAGGGGCCTTAATGAAAAACTGTTTTTT. The chain links TRBV19 to TRBJ1-4; 7 bases fit TRBD1. Trimming cost V 2 bases and J 4 bases; bases outside gene matches: 4. The CDR3 is 15 amino acids. From germline, CDR1 is LNHDA and CDR2 SQIVND (reference sequence).

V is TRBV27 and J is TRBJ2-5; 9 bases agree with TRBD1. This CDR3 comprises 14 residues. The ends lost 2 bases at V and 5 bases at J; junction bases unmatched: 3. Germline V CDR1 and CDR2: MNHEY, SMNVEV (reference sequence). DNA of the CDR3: TGTGCCAGCAGTTTAGGACAGGGGCGGGAGACCCAGTACTTC. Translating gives CASSLGQGRETQYF.

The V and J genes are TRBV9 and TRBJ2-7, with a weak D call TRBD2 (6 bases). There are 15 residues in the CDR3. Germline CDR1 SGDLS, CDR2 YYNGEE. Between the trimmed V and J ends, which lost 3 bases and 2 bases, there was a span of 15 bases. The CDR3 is CASSGVAGPPYEQYF. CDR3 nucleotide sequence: TGTGCCAGCAGCGGAGTCGCGGGACCCCCCTACGAGCAGTACTTC.

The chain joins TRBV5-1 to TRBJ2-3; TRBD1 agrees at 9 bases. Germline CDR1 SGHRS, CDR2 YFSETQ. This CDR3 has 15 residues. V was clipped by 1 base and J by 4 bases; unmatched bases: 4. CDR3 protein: CASSLLGQGPDTQYF. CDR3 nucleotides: TGCGCCAGCAGCTTGCTGGGACAGGGACCAGATACGCAGTATTTT.

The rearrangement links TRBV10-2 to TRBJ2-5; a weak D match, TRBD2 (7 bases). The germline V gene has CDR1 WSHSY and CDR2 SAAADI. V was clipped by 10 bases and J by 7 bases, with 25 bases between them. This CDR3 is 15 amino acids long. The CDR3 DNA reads TGCGCCACAACCCCGATCAGGGCGGGGGCGGGGACCCAGTACTTC. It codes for CATTPIRAGAGTQYF.

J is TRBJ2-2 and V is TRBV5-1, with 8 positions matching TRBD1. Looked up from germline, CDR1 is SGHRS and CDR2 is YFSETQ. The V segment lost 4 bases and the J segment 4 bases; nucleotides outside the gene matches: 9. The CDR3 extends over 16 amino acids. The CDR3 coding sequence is TGCGCCAGCAGCGAAGGGGCAGGGGGCATCACCGGGGAGCTGTTTTTT. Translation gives CASSEGAGGITGELFF. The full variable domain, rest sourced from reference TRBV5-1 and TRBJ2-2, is KAGVTQTPRYLIKTRGQQVTLSCSPISGHRSVSWYQQTPGQGLQFLFEYFSETQRNKGNFPGRFSGRQFSNSRSEMNVSTLELGDSALYLCASSEGAGGITGELFFGEGSRLTVL.

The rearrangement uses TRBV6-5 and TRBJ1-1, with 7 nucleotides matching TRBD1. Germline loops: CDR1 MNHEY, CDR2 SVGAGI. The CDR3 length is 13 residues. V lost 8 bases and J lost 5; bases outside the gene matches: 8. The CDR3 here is CASYIDRETEAFF. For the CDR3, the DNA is TGTGCCAGCTACATTGACAGGGAAACTGAAGCTTTCTTT.

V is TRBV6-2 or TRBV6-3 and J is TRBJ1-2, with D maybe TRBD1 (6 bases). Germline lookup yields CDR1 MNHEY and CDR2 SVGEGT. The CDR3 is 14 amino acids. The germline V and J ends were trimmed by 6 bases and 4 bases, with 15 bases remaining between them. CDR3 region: CASSRDRTVYGYTF. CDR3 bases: TGTGCCAGCAGCAGAGACAGGACCGTCTATGGCTACACCTTC.

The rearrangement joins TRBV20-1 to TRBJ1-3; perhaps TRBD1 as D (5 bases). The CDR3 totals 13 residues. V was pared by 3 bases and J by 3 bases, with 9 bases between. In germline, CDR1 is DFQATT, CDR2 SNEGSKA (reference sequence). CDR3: CSASRGDGNTIYF. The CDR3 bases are TGCAGTGCTAGTCGGGGGGATGGAAACACCATATATTTT.

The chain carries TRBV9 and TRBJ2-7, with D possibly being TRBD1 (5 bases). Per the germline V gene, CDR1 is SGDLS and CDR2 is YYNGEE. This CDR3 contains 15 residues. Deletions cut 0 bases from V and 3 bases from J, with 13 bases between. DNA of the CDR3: TGTGCCAGCAGCGTAGGTGGCAGGGTGGTCTACGAGCAGTACTTC. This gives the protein CASSVGGRVVYEQYF.

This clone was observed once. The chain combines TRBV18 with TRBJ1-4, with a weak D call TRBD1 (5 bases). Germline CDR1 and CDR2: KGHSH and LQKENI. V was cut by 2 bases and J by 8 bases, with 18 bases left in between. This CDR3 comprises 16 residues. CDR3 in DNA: TGTGCCAGCTCACCAGGTCTGGCAGGGCGAGGAGAAAAACTGTTTTTT. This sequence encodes CASSPGLAGRGEKLFF. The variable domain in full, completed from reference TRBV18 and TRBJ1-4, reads NAGVMQNPRHLVRRRGQEARLRCSPMKGHSHVYWYRQLPEEGLKFMVYLQKENIIDESGMPKERFSAEFPKEGPSILRIQQVVRGDSAAYFCASSPGLAGRGEKLFFGSGTQLSVL.

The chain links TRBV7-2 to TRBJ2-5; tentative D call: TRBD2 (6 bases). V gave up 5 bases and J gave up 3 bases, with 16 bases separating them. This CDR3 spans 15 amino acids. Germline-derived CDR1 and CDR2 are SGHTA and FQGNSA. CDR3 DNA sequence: TGTGCCAGCAGCCGGGACTCCTCGTGGGAAGAGACCCAGTACTTC. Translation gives CASSRDSSWEETQYF.

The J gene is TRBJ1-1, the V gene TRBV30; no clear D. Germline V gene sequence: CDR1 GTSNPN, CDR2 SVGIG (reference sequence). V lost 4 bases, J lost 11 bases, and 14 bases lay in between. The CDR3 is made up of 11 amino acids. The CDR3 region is CAWKVRTGAFF. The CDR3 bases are TGTGCCTGGAAGGTGAGGACTGGGGCTTTCTTT.

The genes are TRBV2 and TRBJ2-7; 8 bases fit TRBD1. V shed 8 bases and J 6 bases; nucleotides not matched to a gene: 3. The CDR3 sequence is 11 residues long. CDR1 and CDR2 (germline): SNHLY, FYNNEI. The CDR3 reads CASLGQAEQYF. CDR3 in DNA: TGTGCCAGCCTGGGACAGGCCGAGCAGTACTTC.

The CDR3, as DNA: TGTGCCAGCAGCCCAGGCGGGGGGGGCTACACCTTC. Encoded protein: CASSPGGGGYTF. V gene TRBV3-1 (or the pseudogene TRBV3-2) combines with J gene TRBJ1-2, with D perhaps matching TRBD1 (5 bases). Germline values: CDR1 LGHDT, CDR2 YNNKEL (reference sequence). Trimming took 4 bases from V and 8 from J, leaving 11 bases between them. The CDR3 spans 12 residues.

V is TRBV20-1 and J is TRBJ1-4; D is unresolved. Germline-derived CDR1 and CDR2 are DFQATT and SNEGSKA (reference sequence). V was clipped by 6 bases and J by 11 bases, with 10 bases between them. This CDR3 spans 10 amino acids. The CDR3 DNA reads TGCAGTGCAAGCCGGGAGAAACTGTTTTTT. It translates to CSASREKLFF.